The 25 T cell receptor beta chains below were found in one sample sequenced in a study of blood T cell repertoires in COVID-19. The assay was immunoSEQ multiplex PCR, and TCRdb's table has in-frame clones only and misses some. The sample comprises 140,000 to 150,000 clones, roughly 81% of which are singletons, and approximately 8.4% rests with the top ten. Sequenced material: peripheral blood. These receptor sequences come from a human donor with acute or convalescent COVID-19. The donor label of this sample is uncertain.

The chain joins TRBV27 to TRBJ2-7, with 7 bases fitting TRBD2. V gave up 5 bases and J gave up 2 bases; unmatched junction bases: 3. The CDR3 consists of 13 residues. CDR1 is MNHEY and CDR2 is SMNVEV in the germline V gene (reference sequence). CDR3: CASSLGLAYEQYF. CDR3 sequence (DNA): TGTGCCAGCAGTCTAGGACTAGCCTACGAGCAGTACTTC.

The chain is built from TRBV5-1 and TRBJ1-4, with no clear D. Germline-derived CDR1 and CDR2 are SGHRS and YFSETQ. V dropped 0 bases and J dropped 2 bases, with 8 bases sitting between them. CDR3 length: 15 amino acids. The CDR3 is CASSLEPGTNEKLFF. CDR3 in DNA: TGCGCCAGCAGCTTGGAACCGGGGACTAATGAAAAACTGTTTTTT.

This chain connects TRBV19 to TRBJ1-4; D is unclear. Per the germline V gene, CDR1 is LNHDA and CDR2 is SQIVND (reference sequence). The CDR3 has 14 amino acids. V lost 1 base and J lost 8, with 11 bases in between. CDR3 sequence reads: CASSIGGKGEKLFF. CDR3 nucleotides: TGTGCCAGTAGTATAGGAGGGAAGGGCGAAAAACTGTTTTTT.

V usage is TRBV24-1 and J usage is TRBJ2-5, with D perhaps matching TRBD1 (6 bases). Trimming removed 7 bases at V and 1 base at J, with 12 bases between. Per the germline V gene, CDR1 is KGHDR and CDR2 is SFDVKD. The CDR3 runs 14 residues. DNA for the CDR3: TGTGCCACCAGCTTGGGACATCGCCAAGAGACCCAGTACTTC. It encodes CATSLGHRQETQYF.

The chain is built from TRBV18 and TRBJ2-3; the D gene is possibly TRBD1 (6 bases). The CDR3 covers 14 residues. Germline V lookup: CDR1 KGHSH, CDR2 LQKENI. The V gene lost 1 base and the J gene lost 5 bases, with 10 bases spanning the gap. CDR3 residues: CASSPQAGVDTQYF. CDR3 DNA: TGTGCCAGCTCACCACAGGCAGGGGTAGATACGCAGTATTTT. Based on the CDR3 plus reference TRBV18 and TRBJ2-3, the full variable domain is NAGVMQNPRHLVRRRGQEARLRCSPMKGHSHVYWYRQLPEEGLKFMVYLQKENIIDESGMPKERFSAEFPKEGPSILRIQQVVRGDSAAYFCASSPQAGVDTQYFGPGTRLTVL.

This clone turned up a few times. The J gene is TRBJ1-5, the V gene TRBV5-6, with TRBD1 matching 7 bases. CDR3 length: 13 amino acids. In germline, CDR1 is SGHDT, CDR2 YYEEEE. J lost 7 bases, V lost 4 bases, and 5 bases had no gene match. The CDR3 here is CASSVQGRQPQHF. The CDR3 nucleotides read TGTGCCAGCAGCGTACAGGGGAGGCAGCCCCAGCATTTT.

V is TRBV20-1 and J is TRBJ2-7; 10 nucleotides match TRBD1. CDR3 length equals 11 residues. Germline V CDR1 and CDR2: DFQATT, SNEGSKA (reference sequence). The CDR3 loop reads CRGDRGYEQYF. CDR3 nucleotide sequence: TGCAGGGGGGACAGGGGCTACGAGCAGTACTTC.

The V and J genes are TRBV24-1 and TRBJ2-1; TRBD1 agrees at 10 bases. The trim removed 0 bases at V and 8 bases at J, leaving 6 bases unmatched. The germline V gene has CDR1 KGHDR and CDR2 SFDVKD. This CDR3 has 16 amino acids. For the CDR3, the DNA is TGTGCCACCAGTGATTTGGGACAGGGGGGTTCGGATGAGCAGTTCTTC. Its protein is CATSDLGQGGSDEQFF.

This clone was found a few times. The rearrangement links TRBV19 to TRBJ2-7, with 8 bases lining up with TRBD1. There are 15 residues in the CDR3. CDR1 and CDR2 (germline): LNHDA, SQIVND (reference sequence). J gave up 4 bases and V 3 bases, and 8 bases lay outside the gene matches. CDR3 sequence reads: CASSIDLGQGYEQYV. The CDR3 bases are TGTGCCAGTAGTATTGACCTAGGACAGGGTTACGAGCAGTACGTC.

This clone came up a few times. Other DNA variants within this sample encode the same CDR3. V usage is TRBV9 and J usage is TRBJ1-6; D perhaps matches TRBD1 (6 bases). Trimming shortened V by 1 base and J by 7 bases, and 9 bases separated the two germline ends. The CDR3 is 14 residues long. The germline V gene has CDR1 SGDLS and CDR2 YYNGEE. The CDR3 loop is CASSVNRENSPLHF. In DNA form, the CDR3 reads TGTGCCAGCAGCGTAAACAGGGAAAATTCACCCCTCCACTTT.

This clone occurred once. The chain couples TRBV6-1 to TRBJ1-3, with TRBD1 as a possible D gene (6 bases). Germline V lookup: CDR1 MNHNS, CDR2 SASEGT. The CDR3 has 14 residues. Trimming cost V 5 bases and J 0 bases, with 8 bases left between them. The CDR3 DNA reads TGTGCCAGCAGTTCGGACAGCTCTGGAAACACCATATATTTT. Its translation is CASSSDSSGNTIYF.

The chain carries TRBV4-2 and TRBJ2-3, with 9 bases matching TRBD2. The CDR3 runs to 18 residues. The germline V gene encodes CDR1 LGHNA and CDR2 YNFKEQ. With V trimmed by 1 base and J by 4 bases, 12 bases remained unmatched. The CDR3 DNA reads TGTGCCAGCAGCCAAGCGGCCGGAGCGGGGGGATCCTCAGATACGCAGTATTTT. Translated: CASSQAAGAGGSSDTQYF.

The genes are TRBV5-6 and TRBJ1-2, with 7 nucleotides matching TRBD1. V shed 4 bases, J shed 2 bases, and the junction held 2 bases outside the gene matches. The CDR3 consists of 13 residues. CDR1 SGHDT and CDR2 YYEEEE come from the germline V gene. CDR3 DNA sequence: TGTGCCAGCAGCCGGACAGGAAACTATGGCTACACCTTC. Its translation is CASSRTGNYGYTF.

The chain has TRBV18 and TRBJ1-2; possible D gene TRBD1, 6 bases. The V gene's germline CDR1 is KGHSH and CDR2 LQKENI. The V end was cut by 3 bases, the J end by 8 bases, with 25 bases between. The CDR3 is made up of 17 amino acids. CDR3 loop: CASSPRRVGGGADGYTF. CDR3 DNA: TGTGCCAGCTCACCGAGGCGAGTCGGGGGGGGCGCAGACGGCTACACCTTC.

The V and J genes are TRBV4-1 and TRBJ1-6; 10 bases map to TRBD1. This CDR3 is built from 14 residues. The V segment lost 6 bases and the J segment 12 bases; nucleotides outside the gene matches: 8. Germline assignment: CDR1 MGHRA and CDR2 YSYEKL. The DNA for the CDR3 is TGCGCCAGCAGTGACCGGGACAGGGGTATACCCCTCCACTTT. This encodes CASSDRDRGIPLHF.

The genes are TRBV6-5 and TRBJ2-7; the match to TRBD1 covers 7 bases. This CDR3 has 13 amino acids. After removal of 6 bases from V and 2 bases from J, the junction contained 4 bases not matched to a gene. Germline V gene lookup returns CDR1 MNHEY and CDR2 SVGAGI. The CDR3 loop reads CASSVGQAYEQYF. As DNA, the CDR3 is TGTGCCAGCAGCGTCGGACAGGCCTACGAGCAGTACTTC.

V and J are TRBV12-5 and TRBJ1-5, with 9 bases matching TRBD1. Germline loops: CDR1 LGHNT, CDR2 FRNRAP. V shed 3 bases, J shed 5 bases, and the junction held 8 bases outside the gene matches. The CDR3 runs 16 residues. The CDR3 DNA sequence: TGTGCTAGTGGTTTATCGGGCGGACAGGGGTATCAGCCCCAGCATTTT. Its protein product is CASGLSGGQGYQPQHF.

Only a few counts were recorded for this clone. This CDR3 is CAWSAGTGDEQYF. The CDR3 DNA reads TGTGCCTGGTCAGCCGGGACAGGGGACGAGCAGTACTTC. V is TRBV30 and J is TRBJ2-7; 10 positions match TRBD1. After removal of 5 bases from V and 5 bases from J, the junction contained 6 bases not matched to a gene. The CDR3 runs 13 residues. Germline values: CDR1 GTSNPN, CDR2 SVGIG (reference sequence).

This clone has only a few counts. The chain carries TRBV30 and TRBJ1-1; D may be TRBD1 (6 bases). Germline V gives CDR1 GTSNPN, CDR2 SVGIG (reference sequence). This CDR3 is built from 14 residues. V lost 1 base and J lost 8, with 17 bases in between. Here the CDR3 DNA reads TGTGCCTGGAGTGAGGGGATACAGGGTTTAGAAGCTTTCTTT. Translating it yields CAWSEGIQGLEAFF. Variable domain in full (rest from reference TRBV30 and TRBJ1-1): SQTIHQWPATLVQPVGSPLSLECTVEGTSNPNLYWYRQAAGRGLQLLFYSVGIGQISSEVPQNLSASRPQDRQFILSSKKLLLSDSGFYLCAWSEGIQGLEAFFGQGTRLTVV.

The chain uses TRBV5-4 and TRBJ1-2, with unresolved D. Deletions cut 4 bases from V and 0 bases from J, with 10 bases between. This CDR3 has 14 amino acids. Per germline, CDR1 SGHNT and CDR2 YYREEE (reference sequence). The CDR3 DNA sequence: TGTGCCAGCAGCCTGGACGGTGCTAACTATGGCTACACCTTC. Protein sequence: CASSLDGANYGYTF.

The V and J genes are TRBV5-1 and TRBJ1-2, with a weak D call TRBD1 (6 bases). V dropped 8 bases and J dropped 4 bases, with 12 bases sitting between them. Germline values: CDR1 SGHRS, CDR2 YFSETQ. This CDR3 contains 12 residues. CDR3 in DNA: TGCGCCAGTTCGGACAGTGCCTATGGCTACACCTTC. Protein: CASSDSAYGYTF.

Of note for this clone: The sample holds other DNA sequences that translate to the same CDR3. The J gene is TRBJ1-3, the V gene TRBV29-1; TRBD1 agrees at 8 bases. The CDR3 spans 13 residues. Trimming removed 6 bases from V and 4 bases from J; junction bases left unmatched: 5. The V gene's germline CDR1 is SQVTM and CDR2 ANQGSEA. In nucleotides, the CDR3 is TGCAGCGTGCACAGGGGGGCCGGAAACACCATATATTTT. Translated, it gives CSVHRGAGNTIYF.

The gene calls are TRBV27 and TRBJ1-1, with 7 positions matching TRBD1. This CDR3 spans 13 amino acids. Germline CDR1 and CDR2: MNHEY and SMNVEV (reference sequence). J gave up 13 bases and V 3 bases, and 11 bases lay outside the gene matches. CDR3 amino acids: CASSFYDRVEIFF. CDR3 coding DNA: TGTGCCAGCAGTTTTTACGACAGGGTGGAGATTTTCTTT.

The CDR3, as DNA: TGTGCCAGCAGCAGGGGAAAGGGGCCATCACCCCTCCACTTT. Encoded protein: CASSRGKGPSPLHF. This chain joins TRBV7-9 and TRBJ1-6; TRBD1 is a possible D gene (5 bases). The V end lost 5 bases, the J end lost 10 bases, and 15 bases lay between the germline ends. CDR3 length equals 14 residues. Germline values: CDR1 SEHNR, CDR2 FQNEAQ (reference sequence). The whole variable domain, remainder taken from reference TRBV7-9 and TRBJ1-6, is DTGVSQNPRHKITKRGQNVTFRCDPISEHNRLYWYRQTLGQGPEFLTYFQNEAQLEKSRLLSDRFSAERPKGSFSTLEIQRTEQGDSAMYLCASSRGKGPSPLHFGNGTRLTVT.

The rearrangement links TRBV19 to TRBJ1-6; D gene uncertain. V was trimmed by 9 bases and J by 7 bases, leaving 16 bases between them. This CDR3 has 14 residues. Germline V gives CDR1 LNHDA, CDR2 SQIVND (reference sequence). The CDR3, as DNA: TGTGCCAGCCGGGGAGGGCCCCAAAATTCACCCCTCCACTTT. This gives the protein CASRGGPQNSPLHF.